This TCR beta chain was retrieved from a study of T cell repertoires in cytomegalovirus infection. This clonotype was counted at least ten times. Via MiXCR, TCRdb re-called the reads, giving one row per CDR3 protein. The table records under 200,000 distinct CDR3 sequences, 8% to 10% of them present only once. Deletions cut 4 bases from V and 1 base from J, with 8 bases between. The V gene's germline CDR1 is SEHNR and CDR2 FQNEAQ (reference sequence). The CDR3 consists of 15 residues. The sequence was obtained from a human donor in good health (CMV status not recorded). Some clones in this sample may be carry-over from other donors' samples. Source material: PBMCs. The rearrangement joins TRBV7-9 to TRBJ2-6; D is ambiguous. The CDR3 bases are TGTGCCAGCAGCTCCGACTTTTCTGGGGCCAACGTCCTGACTTTC. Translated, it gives CASSSDFSGANVLTF.